Listed below are T cell receptor beta chains from one sample, sequenced in a study of T cell clusters in autoimmune cytopenias. For each CDR3 protein, TCRdb gives one entry from its re-call of the multiplex PCR reads, without DNA. Across some 15,000 distinct CDR3 sequences, the top ten clones capture roughly 3.5% of the sample. This same sample was also part of a study on T cell repertoires in aging, cancer and after chemotherapy.

Sequencing was performed on peripheral blood. The receptors were gathered from a human donor in good health. CDR3s include the opening cysteine and the closing phenylalanine or tryptophan.

TRBV11-3	15	TRBJ2-7	CASSLGAGVGYEQYF
TRBV15	15	TRBJ1-1	CATSRDPGGTNEAFF
TRBV15	13	TRBJ1-3	CATSAGALDTIYF
TRBV13	16	TRBJ2-7	CASSGGRTGATYEQYF
TRBV6-2/TRBV6-3	15	TRBJ2-3	CASSYFGQPTDTQYF
TRBV27	16	TRBJ2-3	CASSTARREGTDTQYF
TRBV27	15	TRBJ1-1	CASSSIRGMDTEAFF
TRBV6-5	14	TRBJ2-7	CASSYGGPYYEQYF
TRBV6-5	16	TRBJ1-5	CASSRRGPTSNQPQHF
TRBV19	15	TRBJ2-7	CASSITTGVNYEQYF
TRBV29-1	12	TRBJ2-5	CSVTGSTGEQYF
TRBV7-2	15	TRBJ1-2	CASSLNAAEDYGYTF
TRBV11-3	15	TRBJ2-1	CASSSMGRGGNEQFF
TRBV6-1	16	TRBJ1-4	CASTNQGARANEKLFF
TRBV12-3/TRBV12-4	14	TRBJ2-5	CASSLEGGGKTQYF
TRBV29-1	13	TRBJ1-1	CSVGGLRGTEAFF